This T cell receptor beta chain is from a study of T cell clusters in autoimmune cytopenias. Notes on the study in general: Active autoimmune hepatitis patients had roughly 2.9-fold fewer exclusive TRB clusters than healthy donors.

One tube held mixed TRB-A and TRB-B primer pools for touch-down PCR. TCRdb processed the multiplex PCR reads again and assigns one entry to each CDR3 protein, with no DNA. The sample holds a few thousand distinct CDR3 sequences. Note on this clonotype: No antigen is known for it.

About 37,500 genome equivalents of blood DNA were amplified for TRB. The same sample was also studied in work on T cell repertoires in aging, cancer and after chemotherapy. From that study: Six age groups, ranging from 30 or younger to 70 or older, included the donors. Chronic lymphocytic leukemia patients on fludarabine- or bendamustine-based regimens gave paired samples before and after chemotherapy. Millions of TCR reads were in the whole dataset.

The TCR comes from a human donor with an autoimmune cytopenia or autoimmune hepatitis (not recorded which). The specimen was peripheral blood.

CDR3: CASSSTVFHPIQETQYF. The rearrangement uses TRBV19 and TRBJ2-5; checking the TCRdb D call of TRBD1 is not possible without DNA. CDR3 length: 17 amino acids. Germline CDR1 is LNHDA and CDR2 is SQIVND (reference sequence).